The rows below give T cell receptor beta chains drawn from one sample of a study of monozygotic twins with inflammatory bowel disease. TCRdb reprocessed the 5' RACE reads and keeps a single row for each CDR3 protein, giving no DNA. Its table records around 230,000 distinct CDR3 sequences. Sequencing input: blood. All receptors derive from a human donor with ulcerative colitis or Crohn's disease, or a healthy co-twin of an affected twin (not recorded which). The CDR3 runs from the conserved cysteine through the conserved F or W.

v_call: TRBV5-8; j_call: TRBJ2-5; cdr3_aa: CASRLAGGRTQYF
v_call: TRBV4-1; j_call: TRBJ1-1; cdr3_aa: CASSLGQGEVTEAFF
v_call: TRBV11-2; j_call: TRBJ1-6; cdr3_aa: CASSPRGEGPLHF
v_call: TRBV11-2; j_call: TRBJ1-2; cdr3_aa: CASSSVANYGYTF
v_call: TRBV5-1; j_call: TRBJ2-5; cdr3_aa: CASSLPSGKETQYF
v_call: TRBV4-1; j_call: TRBJ1-1; cdr3_aa: CASSRGQSNTEAFF
v_call: TRBV7-6; j_call: TRBJ2-7; cdr3_aa: CASSLGGGQGSEQYF
v_call: TRBV7-9; j_call: TRBJ2-5; cdr3_aa: CASSLRAGDQETQYF
v_call: TRBV9; j_call: TRBJ1-5; cdr3_aa: CASSPGPSNQPQHF
v_call: TRBV5-5; j_call: TRBJ2-2; cdr3_aa: CASSPRVLPTNTGELFF
v_call: TRBV7-2; j_call: TRBJ2-3; cdr3_aa: CASSLSMPKSGTDTQYF
v_call: TRBV5-1; j_call: TRBJ2-7; cdr3_aa: CASSLVVGMMNEQYF
v_call: TRBV6-1; j_call: TRBJ2-2; cdr3_aa: CASSEWTANTGELFF
v_call: TRBV11-2; j_call: TRBJ2-3; cdr3_aa: CASSSRLAGGLSTDTQYF
v_call: TRBV15; j_call: TRBJ1-2; cdr3_aa: CATSRGHRDHGYTF
v_call: TRBV6-1; j_call: TRBJ1-2; cdr3_aa: CASSDEGPNYGYTF
v_call: TRBV25-1; j_call: TRBJ2-5; cdr3_aa: CASSESTRGPQETQYF
v_call: TRBV2; j_call: TRBJ2-3; cdr3_aa: CASILNGPTDTQYF
v_call: TRBV5-4; j_call: TRBJ2-3; cdr3_aa: CASSLVETDTQYF
v_call: TRBV7-2; j_call: TRBJ1-4; cdr3_aa: CASSPAATTNEKLFF
v_call: TRBV12-3/TRBV12-4; j_call: TRBJ2-2; cdr3_aa: CASSFGPDWANTGELFF
v_call: TRBV12-3/TRBV12-4; j_call: TRBJ1-5; cdr3_aa: CASSFSGEPQHF
v_call: TRBV19; j_call: TRBJ1-3; cdr3_aa: CASRGLYSGNTIYF
v_call: TRBV7-3; j_call: TRBJ2-5; cdr3_aa: CASSPRPSGGLETQYF
v_call: TRBV7-8; j_call: TRBJ2-3; cdr3_aa: CASSLAQGGSTDTQYF
v_call: TRBV5-1; j_call: TRBJ2-3; cdr3_aa: CASSLEDSSTDTQYF
v_call: TRBV28; j_call: TRBJ2-1; cdr3_aa: CASSLSGFRGGNEQFF
v_call: TRBV29-1; j_call: TRBJ2-3; cdr3_aa: CSVEERAGPITDTQYF
v_call: TRBV20-1; j_call: TRBJ2-3; cdr3_aa: CSARDAQSGSDTQYF
v_call: TRBV12-3/TRBV12-4; j_call: TRBJ1-6; cdr3_aa: CASSLAGRTTLHF
v_call: TRBV7-9; j_call: TRBJ1-2; cdr3_aa: CASSPQDSANYGYTF
v_call: TRBV18; j_call: TRBJ2-1; cdr3_aa: CASSPGAGASNEQFF
v_call: TRBV20-1; j_call: TRBJ2-7; cdr3_aa: CSARDPGRGPEQYF
v_call: TRBV6-2/TRBV6-3; j_call: TRBJ2-2; cdr3_aa: CASSYYPLGQGRRRSNTGELFF
v_call: TRBV15; j_call: TRBJ1-6; cdr3_aa: CATSTRGNNSPLHF
v_call: TRBV4-1; j_call: TRBJ1-5; cdr3_aa: CASSREDRFIIRQPQHF
v_call: TRBV3-1; j_call: TRBJ1-2; cdr3_aa: CASSQDMTGGRGYTF
v_call: TRBV7-2; j_call: TRBJ2-7; cdr3_aa: CASSRTRGSYEQYF
v_call: TRBV11-2; j_call: TRBJ2-5; cdr3_aa: CASSPRGGQETQYF
v_call: TRBV27; j_call: TRBJ1-6; cdr3_aa: CASSASGPLSPLHF
v_call: TRBV19; j_call: TRBJ2-2; cdr3_aa: CASANPGNTGELFF
v_call: TRBV7-7; j_call: TRBJ2-3; cdr3_aa: CASSLGGLDTQYF
v_call: TRBV6-5; j_call: TRBJ1-5; cdr3_aa: CASSYSGSRDQPQHF
v_call: TRBV5-4; j_call: TRBJ2-2; cdr3_aa: CASSLGAGGRNTGELFF
v_call: TRBV29-1; j_call: TRBJ2-5; cdr3_aa: CSVQEVPGETQYF
v_call: TRBV2; j_call: TRBJ1-1; cdr3_aa: CASSEGTGGGMNTEAFF
v_call: TRBV9; j_call: TRBJ2-3; cdr3_aa: CASSVRGGGPPTDTQYF
v_call: TRBV6-5; j_call: TRBJ2-7; cdr3_aa: CASRRDSSYEQYF
v_call: TRBV5-1; j_call: TRBJ1-2; cdr3_aa: CASSLGPAARRYDGYTF
v_call: TRBV5-1; j_call: TRBJ2-1; cdr3_aa: CASSLGERGVNNEQFF
v_call: TRBV25-1; j_call: TRBJ1-6; cdr3_aa: CASSEDFDSPLHF
v_call: TRBV5-1; j_call: TRBJ1-2; cdr3_aa: CASSPTGGRNRWNYGYTF
v_call: TRBV2; j_call: TRBJ2-7; cdr3_aa: CASTAGQAPKAYEQYF